This T cell receptor (beta chain) appears in the sequencing data of a study of blood T cell repertoires in COVID-19. Looking at the study overall: Sources were T cells, B-cell-depleted T cells, or PBMCs; the material itself was cDNA or gDNA.

Generated by immunoSEQ multiplex PCR, the TCRdb table keeps only in-frame clones and is missing some. Of approximately 380,000 clones in the sample, more than 75% were seen once. Participants, 18 to 89 years old, spanned 24 US areas. This CDR3 contains 14 residues. Germline CDR1 reads SGHTA; CDR2 reads FQGNSA. The V gene lost 3 bases and the J gene lost 5 bases, with 13 bases spanning the gap. This clone was counted between two and nine times. The genes are TRBV7-2 and TRBJ1-2; D unclear. What was sequenced was PBMCs or T cells enriched from blood (not recorded which). The TCR comes from a woman aged 18-35 years who had recovered from COVID-19. The CDR3 region has the DNA TGTGCCAGCAGCTTGCGGAACCAGAGATATGGCTACACCTTC. Protein: CASSLRNQRYGYTF.